A single sample is the source of the 18 T cell receptor beta chains below, sequenced in a study of beta chain features in type 1 diabetes. Antigen specificity for these receptors is unknown. Sequenced material consisted of expressed TCRB transcripts (all of the isolated RNA was reverse transcribed). Sequencing used immunoSEQ multiplex PCR; TCRdb keeps in-frame clones, though not all of them. This sample has a few hundred thousand clones, with 14% found just once. General study points: Among all four CD4+ subsets, Type 1 diabetes patients had TCRB CDR3s that were moderately but significantly shorter.

The specimen sequenced was naive CD4+ T cells from blood. The receptors stem from a man in his thirties or forties with type 1 diabetes.

This clone was detected a few times. The chain's CDR3 is CASSPGLYEQYF. The CDR3 DNA reads TGTGCCAGCAGTCCGGGTCTCTACGAGCAGTACTTC. The genes are TRBV25-1 and TRBJ2-7; D gene ambiguous. The V gene lost 5 bases and the J gene lost 3 bases, with 8 bases spanning the gap. CDR1 is MGHDK, CDR2 SYGVNS, per germline. This CDR3 has 12 residues.

There are a few counts of this clone. The chain recombines TRBV5-1 with TRBJ2-7, with a weak D call TRBD2 (6 bases). Per germline, CDR1 SGHRS and CDR2 YFSETQ. The V gene lost 4 bases and the J gene lost 0 bases, with 11 bases spanning the gap. This CDR3 contains 14 residues. For the CDR3, the DNA is TGCGCCAGCAGCGGCGGGGCTAACTCCTACGAGCAGTACTTC. As protein: CASSGGANSYEQYF.

This clone was seen only a few times. V usage is TRBV5-8 and J usage is TRBJ2-1; 10 nucleotides agree with TRBD2. Germline V gene data show CDR1 as SGHTS and CDR2 as YDEGEE. The junction had 4 bases not matched to a gene; V was cut back by 5 bases and J by 5 bases. This CDR3 is built from 14 residues. The CDR3 protein is CASRRLAGDNEQFF. The CDR3 nucleotides read TGTGCCAGCAGGAGACTAGCGGGTGACAATGAGCAGTTCTTC.

This clone has more than one count but fewer than ten. The rearrangement uses TRBV5-4 and TRBJ2-5; 11 nucleotides agree with TRBD1. The V gene end was trimmed by 1 base and the J gene end by 5 bases; junction bases not matched to a gene: 13. The germline gives CDR1 SGHNT, CDR2 YYREEE (reference sequence). CDR3 size: 18 residues. This CDR3 is CASSLHWGDRGLGETQYF. In DNA form, the CDR3 reads TGTGCCAGCAGCTTGCACTGGGGGGACAGGGGGTTGGGGGAGACCCAGTACTTC.

In its sample, this clone was seen a few times. CDR3 DNA sequence: TGTGCCAGCAGCACGGGCACAGATACGCAGTATTTT. Its translation is CASSTGTDTQYF. The chain employs TRBV7-9 and TRBJ2-3, with D hard to call. Trimming cost V 5 bases and J 1 base, with 4 bases left between them. Per germline, CDR1 SEHNR and CDR2 FQNEAQ (reference sequence). This CDR3 is 12 amino acids long. The variable domain in full, completed from reference TRBV7-9 and TRBJ2-3, reads DTGVSQNPRHKITKRGQNVTFRCDPISEHNRLYWYRQTLGQGPEFLTYFQNEAQLEKSRLLSDRFSAERPKGSFSTLEIQRTEQGDSAMYLCASSTGTDTQYFGPGTRLTVL.

This rearrangement joins TRBV7-9 to TRBJ2-7; a weak D match, TRBD2 (5 bases). CDR3 length: 12 residues. Between the trimmed V and J ends, which lost 2 bases and 9 bases, there was a span of 11 bases. The germline gives CDR1 SEHNR, CDR2 FQNEAQ (reference sequence). CDR3 sequence reads: CASSLSGGGQYF. The CDR3 DNA follows: TGTGCCAGCAGCTTATCCGGCGGAGGGCAGTACTTC.

This chain uses TRBV5-1 with TRBJ2-7, with 12 bases matching TRBD2. This CDR3 contains 15 residues. Losses at the gene ends were 4 bases for V and 6 bases for J; bases not matched to a gene: 8. CDR1 SGHRS and CDR2 YFSETQ come from the germline V gene. The CDR3 DNA follows: TGCGCCAGCAGCCTAAGACTAGCGGGAGAGGGCGAGCAGTACTTC. This gives the protein CASSLRLAGEGEQYF.

The chain recombines TRBV29-1 with TRBJ1-2, with D tentatively TRBD1 (6 bases). This CDR3 is 13 amino acids long. The germline V gene has CDR1 SQVTM and CDR2 ANQGSEA. V lost 7 bases and J lost 8, with 20 bases in between. The CDR3 region has the DNA TGCAGCGCGATGACCAGGGGTTTGGGGGGCTACACCTTC. Encoded protein: CSAMTRGLGGYTF.

This clone was seen only a few times. This sequence joins TRBV15 and TRBJ1-4; D not resolved. Trimming took off 0 bases at V and 15 bases at J, with 11 bases between the two ends. CDR1 LNHNV and CDR2 YYDKDF come from the germline V gene (reference sequence). The CDR3 extends over 12 amino acids. DNA for the CDR3: TGTGCCACCAGCAGAGATTTGGGCAGGTTGTTTTTT. This sequence encodes CATSRDLGRLFF.

The CDR3 DNA reads TGTGCCAGCAGTGACAACAGGGGGCCGAGGAACACTGAAGCTTTCTTT. Translated, it gives CASSDNRGPRNTEAFF. The gene calls are TRBV25-1 and TRBJ1-1; 9 nucleotides line up with TRBD1. This CDR3 is built from 16 residues. Germline trimming cut 3 bases from V and 1 base from J; bases unmatched to any gene: 6. The V gene's germline CDR1 is MGHDK and CDR2 SYGVNS.

Only a few counts were recorded for this clone. The chain employs TRBV5-1 and TRBJ2-1; 9 nucleotides line up with TRBD1. V lost 2 bases, J lost 4 bases, and 4 bases stayed unmatched. From germline, CDR1 is SGHRS and CDR2 YFSETQ. The CDR3 is 15 residues long. CDR3 in DNA: TGCGCCAGCAGCTTCGGGACAGGGATGTACAATGAGCAGTTCTTC. Its translation: CASSFGTGMYNEQFF.

The J gene is TRBJ1-2, the V gene TRBV2; 8 bases match TRBD1. Germline CDR1 and CDR2: SNHLY and FYNNEI. The CDR3 length is 13 residues. Germline trimming cut 5 bases from V and 3 bases from J; bases unmatched to any gene: 2. The CDR3: CASSSTGDYGYTF. CDR3 in DNA: TGTGCCAGCAGTTCGACAGGGGACTATGGCTACACCTTC.

Concerning this clone: At the DNA level, this CDR3 is encoded by other sequences in the same sample as well. The chain employs TRBV5-1 and TRBJ2-7, with TRBD2 identical over 13 bases. With V trimmed by 4 bases and J by 3 bases, 1 base remained unmatched. This CDR3 has 14 amino acids. Germline V gives CDR1 SGHRS, CDR2 YFSETQ. DNA of the CDR3: TGCGCCAGCAGCCGGACTAGCGGGAGCTACGAGCAGTACTTC. It yields the protein CASSRTSGSYEQYF.

On this clone: This CDR3 is also generated by other DNA sequences in the sample. This chain links TRBV29-1 with TRBJ1-1; 7 positions match TRBD1. J gave up 2 bases and V 4 bases, and 1 base lay outside the gene matches. The CDR3 has 12 amino acids. Per germline, CDR1 SQVTM and CDR2 ANQGSEA. This CDR3 is CSVGQGNTEAFF. The DNA of the CDR3 is TGCAGCGTTGGACAGGGTAACACTGAAGCTTTCTTT.

This clone was found a few times. This sequence joins TRBV29-1 and TRBJ2-3; 9 positions match TRBD2. The germline CDR1 and CDR2 sequences are SQVTM and ANQGSEA. The CDR3 is made up of 14 amino acids. Germline trimming cut 5 bases from V and 4 bases from J; bases unmatched to any gene: 7. This CDR3 reads CSVLGGRAPDTQYF. CDR3 DNA sequence: TGCAGCGTTTTAGGCGGGAGGGCCCCAGATACGCAGTATTTT.

This clone was found a few times. The chain has TRBV27 and TRBJ2-1; perhaps TRBD2 as D (6 bases). Trimming stripped 5 bases from V and 4 bases from J, with 21 bases between. Germline CDR1 and CDR2: MNHEY and SMNVEV (reference sequence). This CDR3 has 17 amino acids. The CDR3 DNA is TGTGCCAGCAGTCCAGGGACTGCTGCTAGCCCGTACAATGAGCAGTTCTTC. Residues: CASSPGTAASPYNEQFF.

This clone was counted between two and nine times. The chain combines TRBV7-9 with TRBJ1-2; 9 bases are shared with TRBD1. Per the germline V gene, CDR1 is SEHNR and CDR2 is FQNEAQ (reference sequence). V shed 6 bases and J 4 bases; nucleotides not matched to a gene: 6. The CDR3 is 14 amino acids. CDR3 nucleotides: TGTGCCAGCAGACCGGGACAGGGAGTCTATGGCTACACCTTC. It translates to CASRPGQGVYGYTF.

Turning to this clone: Within the sample, other DNA sequences also encode this same CDR3. The chain recombines TRBV6-5 with TRBJ1-2; TRBD1 agrees at 10 bases. Germline CDR1 reads MNHEY; CDR2 reads SVGAGI. The CDR3 spans 13 residues. The junction had 0 bases not matched to a gene; V was cut back by 0 bases and J by 8 bases. The DNA of the CDR3 is TGTGCCAGCAGTTACTCGACAGGGGGCGGCTACACCTTC. Amino acid sequence: CASSYSTGGGYTF.